What follows describes a single TCR beta chain. Treatment of the sample: approximately 18 received Ad26.COV2.S at low or high dose, single or two shots; about 5 received placebo; per-sample allocation not given. Sample collection was performed on day 63 after the first vaccine or placebo injection. This record comes from a study of Ad26.COV2.S vaccination and SARS-CoV-2 variants. Study at large: Into the muscle, Ad26.COV2.S was dosed once or twice, 56 days apart.

Looked up from germline, CDR1 is MNHEY and CDR2 is SMNVEV (reference sequence). CDR3 length equals 13 residues. The V end lost 0 bases, the J end lost 5 bases, and 5 bases lay between the germline ends. Generated by immunoSEQ multiplex PCR, the TCRdb table keeps only in-frame clones and is missing some. This table holds about 440,000 clones, roughly nine tenths found once. Sequencing used peripheral blood, obtained in a trial of Ad26.COV2.S vaccine versus placebo. The sequence came from a person between 18 and 65 years old who received the Ad26.COV2.S COVID-19 vaccine or a placebo. V is TRBV27 and J is TRBJ1-5; no clear D gene. CDR3 DNA sequence: TGTGCCAGCAGTTTATCAGGGTATCAGCCCCAGCATTTT. Amino acids: CASSLSGYQPQHF.